These T cell receptor beta chains were read from a single sample in a study of T-cell reconstitution after alpha-beta-depleted transplantation in children. TCRdb reprocessed the PCR reads with MiXCR, giving one entry per CDR3 protein. Seen here are around 80,000 distinct CDR3 sequences, 15% to 20% observed once, and the top ten hold around half. Sequenced material: PBMCs, mostly from graft donor cells, taken 360 days after TCRalphabeta/CD19-depleted stem cell transplant. The receptors here all came from a male patient aged 2-9 years who had a stem cell transplant for acute lymphoblastic leukemia, so the T cells may come from the graft donor. The CDR3 runs from the conserved cysteine through the conserved F or W. A D gene is named only where the DNA matches it firmly. Clone size is shown for a subset of rows, as once, few, many or a class of expanded clone.

abundance | d_gene | len | j_gene | v_gene | CDR3aa | CDR3nt
NA | TRBD2 | 17 | TRBJ2-3 | TRBV5-1 | CASSPPSGRKLTDTQYF | TGCGCCAGCAGCCCCCCTAGCGGGAGGAAGCTAACAGATACGCAGTATTTT
NA | NA | 13 | TRBJ1-5 | TRBV12-3/TRBV12-4 | CASSGVFNQPQHF | TGTGCCAGCAGTGGGGTTTTTAATCAGCCCCAGCATTTT
NA | TRBD1 | 16 | TRBJ2-2 | TRBV5-1 | CASSPPTGAVAGELFF | TGCGCCAGCAGCCCCCCCACAGGGGCAGTAGCCGGGGAGCTGTTTTTT
few | TRBD2 | 14 | TRBJ2-7 | TRBV23-1 | CASSRNSGTYEQYF | TGCGCCAGCAGCCGGAATAGCGGGACCTACGAGCAGTACTTC
many | NA | 13 | TRBJ1-6 | TRBV6-1 | CASSEVENSPLHF | TGTGCCAGCAGTGAGGTGGAAAATTCACCCCTCCACTTT
few | NA | 14 | TRBJ2-7 | TRBV7-9 | CASSLLDESYEQYF | TGTGCCAGCAGCTTATTGGATGAATCCTACGAGCAGTACTTC
NA | NA | 18 | TRBJ2-3 | TRBV11-1 | CASSPGRHSGKGGDTQYF | TGTGCCAGCAGCCCCGGTAGGCATAGCGGAAAAGGCGGAGATACGCAGTATTTT
many | TRBD1 | 13 | TRBJ1-5 | TRBV20-1 | CSARDRGNQPQHF | TGCAGTGCTAGGGACAGGGGTAATCAGCCCCAGCATTTT
few | NA | 13 | TRBJ1-1 | TRBV29-1 | CSASTGSNTEAFF | TGCAGCGCTTCGACAGGTTCGAACACTGAAGCTTTCTTT
few | NA | 14 | TRBJ2-7 | TRBV12-3/TRBV12-4 | CASSPDSLTYEQYF | TGTGCCAGCAGCCCGGACAGTCTTACCTACGAGCAGTACTTC
NA | TRBD1 | 13 | TRBJ2-1 | TRBV20-1 | CSAQGQARGEQFF | TGCAGTGCTCAGGGACAGGCGAGGGGTGAGCAGTTCTTC
many | NA | 14 | TRBJ2-1 | TRBV2 | CASSVAVLNNEQFF | TGTGCCAGCAGTGTGGCTGTCCTGAACAATGAGCAGTTCTTC
few | TRBD2 | 14 | TRBJ2-7 | TRBV5-1 | CASSFASGRSEQYF | TGCGCCAGCAGCTTTGCTAGCGGGAGATCCGAGCAGTACTTC
NA | TRBD1 | 14 | TRBJ2-7 | TRBV6-1 | CASSRQGMSYEQYF | TGTGCCAGCAGTCGACAGGGTATGAGCTACGAGCAGTACTTC
few | TRBD1 | 17 | TRBJ2-3 | TRBV29-1 | CSVTLGQGIFFTDTQYF | TGCAGCGTCACCCTGGGACAGGGGATTTTCTTCACAGATACGCAGTATTTT
once | TRBD2 | 16 | TRBJ2-1 | TRBV7-9 | CASSFPTSGLPNEQFF | TGTGCCAGCAGCTTCCCGACTAGCGGGCTTCCTAATGAGCAGTTCTTC
NA | TRBD2 | 17 | TRBJ2-3 | TRBV11-2 | CASSNHLVDGRGDTQYF | TGTGCCAGCAGCAACCACCTCGTTGACGGGAGGGGGGATACGCAGTATTTT
many | NA | 18 | TRBJ2-7 | TRBV2 | CASMSLRSYVGLTYEQYF | TGTGCCAGCATGTCCCTCCGAAGCTATGTGGGACTTACCTACGAGCAGTACTTC
many | TRBD2 | 14 | TRBJ2-3 | TRBV7-9 | CASSLSGRADTQYF | TGTGCCAGCAGCTTAAGCGGGAGGGCCGATACGCAGTATTTT
NA | NA | 13 | TRBJ2-7 | TRBV4-1 | CASSQDGSYEQYF | TGCGCCAGCAGCCAAGATGGGTCCTACGAGCAGTACTTC
few | TRBD1 | 15 | TRBJ2-7 | TRBV7-9 | CASSFWGQGIHEQYF | TGTGCCAGCAGCTTCTGGGGACAGGGTATCCACGAGCAGTACTTC
many | NA | 12 | TRBJ1-1 | TRBV7-9 | CASGRMNTEAFF | TGTGCCAGCGGCAGAATGAACACTGAAGCTTTCTTT
NA | TRBD1 | 13 | TRBJ1-4 | TRBV27 | CASRGQGLEKLFF | TGTGCCAGCAGAGGACAGGGGTTAGAAAAACTGTTTTTT
few | TRBD2 | 13 | TRBJ2-1 | TRBV10-3 | CAISTREGHEQFF | TGTGCCATCAGTACACGGGAGGGCCATGAGCAGTTCTTC
few | TRBD1 | 17 | TRBJ2-4 | TRBV3-1 | CASSQAQVGQGAHIQYF | TGTGCCAGCAGCCAAGCCCAAGTCGGACAGGGGGCCCACATTCAGTACTTC
many | TRBD2 | 16 | TRBJ2-7 | TRBV11-2 | CASSAWTSGNSYEQYF | TGTGCCAGCAGCGCCTGGACTAGCGGGAACTCCTACGAGCAGTACTTC
NA | TRBD2 | 15 | TRBJ2-1 | TRBV5-6 | CASSLAIGRAGEQFF | TGTGCCAGCAGCTTGGCGATCGGGAGGGCCGGTGAGCAGTTCTTC
NA | TRBD2 | 13 | TRBJ2-1 | TRBV12-3/TRBV12-4 | CATRGSGRNEQFF | TGTGCCACCAGGGGTAGCGGGAGAAATGAGCAGTTCTTC
NA | NA | 13 | TRBJ2-3 | TRBV2 | CASNFGGKDTQYF | TGTGCCAGCAATTTCGGGGGAAAAGATACGCAGTATTTT
NA | NA | 11 | TRBJ2-1 | TRBV6-5 | CASSYPYEQFF | TGTGCCAGCAGTTATCCCTATGAGCAGTTCTTC